The 25 T cell receptor beta chains below all came from one sample that was sequenced in a study of CD8+ T cells in alopecia areata (dated by TCRdb to 2016 to 2018). Interpreted using the paper, the time point label stands for: around 29 days on oral tofacitinib. The treatment or condition label for this specimen denotes: oral pan-JAK inhibitor, 5-10 mg twice daily. Library preparation employed the immunoSEQ multiplex PCR assay. RNA was extracted from all samples and reverse transcribed into cDNA as template for TCR sequencing. The immuneACCESS repertoire file appears here via TCRdb, limited to in-frame rearrangements. These files lack a portion of the clones; in checked studies, under half of the deficit traces to unresolved V genes, and the cause of the others is not known. The sample has approximately 200,000 clones on record, approximately 56% of them singletons. The ten largest make up around 3% of the sample.

The sample was CD4+ T cells sorted from blood, taken at week 4, from a patient treated with tofacitinib. The source is a human donor with alopecia areata.

The chain carries TRBV6-5 and TRBJ1-6, with 12 bases matching TRBD1. The CDR3 totals 15 residues. Germline CDR1 MNHEY, CDR2 SVGAGI. V lost 6 bases to trimming and J lost 6 bases; unmatched junction nucleotides: 3. The CDR3 loop is CASRGTGGGNSPLHF. CDR3 sequence (DNA): TGTGCCAGCAGAGGGACAGGGGGCGGTAATTCACCCCTCCACTTT.

The chain employs TRBV29-1 and TRBJ2-1; maybe TRBD2 (6 bases). The V end lost 0 bases, the J end lost 4 bases, and 10 bases lay between the germline ends. There are 14 residues in the CDR3. From germline, CDR1 is SQVTM and CDR2 ANQGSEA. The CDR3 bases are TGCAGCGTTGAAGATTCCGGGAGATACAATGAGCAGTTCTTC. This translates into CSVEDSGRYNEQFF.

The chain employs TRBV30 and TRBJ1-3; D not resolved. In germline, CDR1 is GTSNPN, CDR2 SVGIG (reference sequence). Between the trimmed V and J ends, which lost 0 bases and 7 bases, there was a span of 10 bases. The CDR3 spans 13 residues. DNA of the CDR3: TGTGCCTGGAGTGTATCCTACGGGAACACCATATATTTT. Amino acid sequence: CAWSVSYGNTIYF.

This clone was seen only a few times. This chain links TRBV25-1 with TRBJ1-4, with TRBD1 identical over 7 bases. The CDR3 is made up of 14 amino acids. Germline V CDR1 and CDR2: MGHDK, SYGVNS. V was clipped by 2 bases and J by 6 bases; unmatched bases: 3. For the CDR3, the DNA is TGTGCCAGCAGTGAACCGACAGGGCATGAAAAACTGTTTTTT. Translated, it gives CASSEPTGHEKLFF.

V is TRBV19 and J is TRBJ1-5, with unresolved D. Germline V CDR1 and CDR2: LNHDA, SQIVND (reference sequence). This CDR3 is built from 14 residues. Trimming pared 7 bases from V and 6 bases from J, leaving 16 bases between. In DNA form, the CDR3 reads TGTGCCAGTACCGTGGTGGGTCTCGGTCAGCCCCAGCATTTT. Translating it yields CASTVVGLGQPQHF.

The CDR3 DNA reads TGTGCCAGCAGTGAAGGAGGAGGGGGTATCTCTGAAGCTTTCTTT. Translating gives CASSEGGGGISEAFF. The gene calls are TRBV25-1 and TRBJ1-1; D is perhaps TRBD1 (6 bases). Trimming pared 2 bases from V and 6 bases from J, leaving 16 bases between. This CDR3 is built from 15 residues. Germline values: CDR1 MGHDK, CDR2 SYGVNS.

This chain uses TRBV6-5 with TRBJ1-3, with 8 bases identical to TRBD1. Trimming cost V 5 bases and J 1 base; bases outside gene matches: 4. The CDR3 is 15 amino acids. Germline V lookup: CDR1 MNHEY, CDR2 SVGAGI. CDR3 loop: CASSLTGGSGNTIYF. The CDR3 DNA reads TGTGCCAGCAGTCTCACAGGGGGTTCTGGAAACACCATATATTTT.

J is TRBJ2-2 and V is TRBV30, with a tentative D call TRBD1 (5 bases). The CDR3 sequence is 14 residues long. From germline, CDR1 is GTSNPN and CDR2 SVGIG (reference sequence). V was trimmed by 4 bases and J by 4 bases, leaving 13 bases between them. The DNA for the CDR3 is TGTGCCTGGAAGCTACAGGCGAGCACCGGGGAGCTGTTTTTT. Translation: CAWKLQASTGELFF.

The chain uses TRBV7-2 and TRBJ2-1; D is unclear. This CDR3 is 13 amino acids long. With 5 bases removed from V and 6 bases from J, the gap between germline ends came to 11 bases. CDR1 and CDR2 from the germline V gene are SGHTA and FQGNSA. The CDR3 bases are TGTGCCAGCAGCGCCCCACCCTTCAATGAGCAGTTCTTC. Amino acid sequence: CASSAPPFNEQFF.

The V gene is TRBV30, the J gene TRBJ1-6, with 7 positions matching TRBD1. Germline CDR1 reads GTSNPN; CDR2 reads SVGIG (reference sequence). V trimming: 5 bases; J trimming: 11 bases; junction bases outside the gene matches: 21. CDR3 length: 17 amino acids. Here the CDR3 DNA reads TGTGCCTGGGGCCGACGGGGACAGTATCAGGGCGGCACACCCCTCCACTTT. It encodes CAWGRRGQYQGGTPLHF.

This clone occurred a few times. J is TRBJ1-2 and V is TRBV4-2; D not certain. V lost 0 bases to trimming and J lost 7 bases, with 9 bases between them. CDR3 length equals 13 residues. The germline V gene has CDR1 LGHNA and CDR2 YNFKEQ. The chain's CDR3 is CASSQDPARGYTF. Written as DNA, the CDR3 is TGTGCCAGCAGCCAAGATCCGGCGCGTGGCTACACCTTC.

This chain joins TRBV4-2 and TRBJ2-2; 10 bases agree with TRBD2. This CDR3 spans 18 amino acids. With 0 bases clipped from V and 1 base from J, the junction kept 5 bases outside the gene matches. Per germline, CDR1 LGHNA and CDR2 YNFKEQ. The CDR3 here is CASSQEISGGRNTGELFF. As DNA, the CDR3 is TGTGCCAGCAGCCAAGAGATTAGCGGGGGGCGGAACACCGGGGAGCTGTTTTTT.

The chain links TRBV4-3 to TRBJ1-4; the D is unclear. The germline V gene has CDR1 LGHNA and CDR2 YSLEER. CDR3 length equals 19 residues. Between the trimmed V and J ends, which lost 0 bases and 0 bases, there was a span of 17 bases. CDR3: CASSQDLRPWVTTNEKLFF. The CDR3 DNA reads TGCGCCAGCAGCCAAGATTTACGACCGTGGGTTACAACTAATGAAAAACTGTTTTTT.

Of note for this clone: Other DNA sequences in the same sample also yield this CDR3. The chain recombines TRBV29-1 with TRBJ2-5; D is unclear. Germline loops: CDR1 SQVTM, CDR2 ANQGSEA. The length of the CDR3 is 11 residues. Trimming pared 4 bases from V and 1 base from J, leaving 4 bases between. CDR3 nucleotides: TGCAGCGTTGGTTCCCAAGAGACCCAGTACTTC. It specifies CSVGSQETQYF.

The chain carries TRBV5-1 and TRBJ2-7; 9 nucleotides agree with TRBD1. This CDR3 comprises 15 residues. Trimming cost V 1 base and J 1 base; bases outside gene matches: 3. Germline CDR1 is SGHRS and CDR2 is YFSETQ. CDR3: CASSLTGGASYEQYF. The CDR3 DNA reads TGCGCCAGCAGCTTGACAGGGGGCGCGTCCTACGAGCAGTACTTC.

The CDR3 is CASRRGVQGAYYGYTF. CDR3 nucleotides: TGTGCCAGCAGAAGAGGGGTACAGGGGGCTTACTATGGCTACACCTTC. This chain links TRBV27 with TRBJ1-2; 9 positions agree with TRBD1. In germline, CDR1 is MNHEY, CDR2 SMNVEV (reference sequence). V lost 6 bases, J lost 3 bases, and 11 bases stayed unmatched. The length of the CDR3 is 16 residues.

The chain joins TRBV29-1 to TRBJ2-7; D tentatively reads TRBD1 or TRBD2 (5 bases each). This CDR3 has 12 amino acids. The V and J ends lost 5 bases and 3 bases respectively, with 11 bases between them. Germline values: CDR1 SQVTM, CDR2 ANQGSEA. The CDR3 nucleotides are TGCAGCGTTCGCCGGGACGACTACGAGCAGTACTTC. Amino acids: CSVRRDDYEQYF.

The genes are TRBV25-1 and TRBJ2-5, with D uncertain. This CDR3 has 14 amino acids. Looked up from germline, CDR1 is MGHDK and CDR2 is SYGVNS. V was shortened by 2 bases and J by 5 bases, with 12 bases between the two germline ends. The CDR3: CASSEERVRETQYF. The CDR3 DNA is TGTGCCAGCAGTGAAGAACGGGTGAGGGAGACCCAGTACTTC.

The rearrangement links TRBV7-2 to TRBJ2-5; TRBD2 agrees at 9 bases. The CDR3 contains 13 residues. From germline, CDR1 is SGHTA and CDR2 FQGNSA. The V segment lost 11 bases and the J segment 0 bases; nucleotides outside the gene matches: 4. CDR3 residues: CASSGVNQETQYF. CDR3 DNA: TGTGCCTCTAGCGGGGTCAACCAAGAGACCCAGTACTTC.

The chain carries TRBV7-9 and TRBJ2-3; D gene uncertain. Deletions cut 5 bases from V and 0 bases from J, with 12 bases between. The CDR3 is 15 amino acids. Germline CDR1 reads SEHNR; CDR2 reads FQNEAQ (reference sequence). The CDR3 region has the DNA TGTGCCAGCAGCCGAGCTACAGCGAGCACAGATACGCAGTATTTT. This encodes CASSRATASTDTQYF. Full variable domain (rest looked up from reference TRBV7-9 and TRBJ2-3): DTGVSQNPRHKITKRGQNVTFRCDPISEHNRLYWYRQTLGQGPEFLTYFQNEAQLEKSRLLSDRFSAERPKGSFSTLEIQRTEQGDSAMYLCASSRATASTDTQYFGPGTRLTVL.

The chain links TRBV30 to TRBJ2-3; 11 nucleotides agree with TRBD1. The V segment lost 5 bases and the J segment 4 bases; nucleotides outside the gene matches: 8. Germline CDR1 reads GTSNPN; CDR2 reads SVGIG (reference sequence). CDR3 length: 15 amino acids. CDR3: CAWRPGQGGADTQYF. Written as DNA, the CDR3 is TGTGCCTGGCGTCCGGGACAGGGGGGTGCAGATACGCAGTATTTT.

The chain couples TRBV5-1 to TRBJ2-1, with 10 nucleotides matching TRBD2. The V and J ends lost 7 bases and 5 bases, in that order; junction bases with no gene match: 6. CDR3 length: 14 amino acids. Looked up from germline, CDR1 is SGHRS and CDR2 is YFSETQ. The CDR3 bases are TGCGCCAGCGGTACTAGCGGGGCTGACAATGAGCAGTTCTTC. It is translated as CASGTSGADNEQFF.

This clone showed up just once. V is TRBV7-2 and J is TRBJ2-2; D could derive from TRBD1 or TRBD2 (6 bases each). The CDR3 length is 17 residues. Germline-derived CDR1 and CDR2 are SGHTA and FQGNSA. The V end lost 8 bases, the J end lost 5 bases, and 24 bases lay between the germline ends. CDR3 region: CASRLTPSQGRTGELFF. CDR3 DNA sequence: TGTGCCAGCCGCCTCACCCCCTCCCAGGGGAGGACCGGGGAGCTGTTTTTT.

V usage is TRBV4-3 and J usage is TRBJ2-7; D unclear. Per the germline V gene, CDR1 is LGHNA and CDR2 is YSLEER. The CDR3 is 15 amino acids. With 1 base removed from V and 6 bases from J, the gap between germline ends came to 16 bases. In DNA, the CDR3 is TGCGCCAGCAGCCAAGGCGATGTGGCCCGGGTCGAGCAGTACTTC. This encodes CASSQGDVARVEQYF.

This chain links TRBV27 with TRBJ1-2, with 11 bases lining up with TRBD1. Germline V gives CDR1 MNHEY, CDR2 SMNVEV (reference sequence). Unmatched junction bases numbered 12, after V lost 5 bases and J lost 1 base. The CDR3 is 18 amino acids. CDR3 protein: CASSPRRGQGELNYGYTF. In DNA, the CDR3 is TGTGCCAGCAGTCCGAGGCGGGGACAGGGGGAACTTAACTATGGCTACACCTTC.